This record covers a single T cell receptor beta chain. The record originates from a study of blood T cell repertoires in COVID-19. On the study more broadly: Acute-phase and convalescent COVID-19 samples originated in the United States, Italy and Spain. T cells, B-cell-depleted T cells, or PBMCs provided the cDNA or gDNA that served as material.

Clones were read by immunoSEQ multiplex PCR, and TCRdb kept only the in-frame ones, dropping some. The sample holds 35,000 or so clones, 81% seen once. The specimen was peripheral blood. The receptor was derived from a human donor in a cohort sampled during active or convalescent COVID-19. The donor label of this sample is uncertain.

CDR3 sequence (DNA): TGTGCCAGCGCCCCTACCGGAGTCCGGCGGTCTGGCTACACCTTC. Encoded protein: CASAPTGVRRSGYTF. The chain uses TRBV11-2 and TRBJ1-2; no clear D gene. Germline V gives CDR1 SGHAT, CDR2 FQNNGV. This CDR3 is built from 15 residues. Trimming stripped 8 bases from V and 7 bases from J, with 23 bases between.